This T cell receptor (beta chain) was found in a study of T cells expressing NK-cell markers (dated by TCRdb to the early 2020s). In the study overall: Fewer than ten donors provided sorted CD3+CD56+NKG2C+, CD3+CD56+NKG2C- and CD3+CD56-NKG2C+ T-cell subsets, whose TCR beta-chain repertoires were profiled. Illumina HiSeq 2000/2500, MiSeq or NextSeq was used to sequence libraries as 2 x 150 bp reads. Seven of the eight sequenced donors were HCMV-seropositive and one was HCMV-seronegative. The study sequenced eight donors, all healthy volunteers chosen at random: three men and five women.

Results and caveats for the whole study, not just this receptor: In six donors, the dominant CD3+CD56+NKG2C+ clonotypes were found to rank among the top 10 CD8+ clonotypes and to make up about 1.0-7.5% of CD8+ T cells. Whether the expanded NKG2C-expressing T cell clones were specific for HCMV antigens was left unclear. Those dominant clonotypes were again the most abundant among CD3+CD56-NKG2C+ cells in several donors, at about 28.3-60.1%.

Sequencing used an Illumina HiSeq 2000. The TCR beta cDNA libraries were made using 5'RACE template switching, a step that added both a universal primer site and unique molecular identifiers. Synthesis of cDNA was primed from the TCR beta constant segment and was followed by two consecutive PCR amplification steps. In the paper's pipeline: MIGEC handled demultiplexing of the reads and grouping by UMI, while MiTCR was used to assemble and quantify clonotypes. To remove erroneous sequences, TCR cDNA sequences were retained only when supported by two or more reads. Downstream repertoire analysis used the tcR package, and clonotypes were matched across fractions by CDR3 nucleotide sequence plus V segment. VDJmatch was used to annotate antigen specificity against VDJdb, with one amino acid substitution allowed in CDR3. TCRdb reprocessed the reads; each CDR3 protein sequence makes one entry, and DNA is unavailable. These V and J calls are TCRdb output, not the study's own analysis. The sample has some 390,000 distinct CDR3 sequences on record. Approximately 11% of the sample belongs to the ten largest clones.

With respect to this clonotype: The antigen it recognizes is unknown.

HCMV-specific IgG was detected in serum with a commercial ELISA kit to determine HCMV serostatus. Peripheral blood mononuclear cells were isolated from blood by Ficoll density gradient centrifugation. The CDR3 has 12 amino acids, counting the end cysteine and phenylalanine. No DNA sequence was recorded. Based on the germline V gene (reference sequence), the CDR1 and CDR2 sequences are DFQATT and SNEGSKA. The clonotype was recovered from a woman aged 50 to 60 in good health. Donor details come from another sample of the same person, matched by shared clones. The V and J segments used are TRBV20-1 and TRBJ2-5; TCRdb returns TRBD2, unconfirmable since there is no DNA. Sequenced sample: blood T cells: a sorted CD56 or NKG2C T cell subset, CD4+ or CD8+ T cells, or bulk PBMC T cells (not recorded which). The CDR3 protein is CSGAGPQETQYF.